The rows below give T cell receptor beta chains drawn from one sample of a study of blood T cell repertoires in COVID-19. The data were produced by immunoSEQ multiplex PCR, yet TCRdb's version contains in-frame clones alone and is incomplete. The sample has approximately 77,000 clones, approximately 85% seen once. The sequenced material came from peripheral blood. The source of these receptors is a man aged 50-60 years with COVID-19, enrolled during active disease. Both conserved end residues are part of each CDR3. Each record gives: J gene, CDR3 length, D gene, clone size, V gene, CDR3 DNA, CDR3 protein. The D gene is left open where the match is weak. Clone size appears in some rows only: once, few, many, or a class for an expanded clone.

TRBJ1-2,16,.,.,TRBV15,TGTGCCACCAGCCCAGGAGGTAGCTCAAATATAAGGGGCTACACCTTC,CATSPGGSSNIRGYTF
TRBJ2-7,15,.,.,TRBV4-1,TGCGCCAGCAGCCAAGCCCCGGGTGATACCTACGAGCAGTACTTC,CASSQAPGDTYEQYF
TRBJ2-1,14,TRBD2,.,TRBV6-2/TRBV6-3,TGTGCCAGCAGTTATTTACTGAGACTAGCGGAGCAGTTCTTC,CASSYLLRLAEQFF
TRBJ2-1,16,.,.,TRBV5-1,TGCGCCAGCAGCTTCGAACCTAGCATCGGAGGGAATGAGCAGTTCTTC,CASSFEPSIGGNEQFF
TRBJ2-3,18,TRBD2,.,TRBV20-1,TGCAGTGCTAGTGGGGGACTAGCGGGAGATCTTGGCACAGATACGCAGTATTTT,CSASGGLAGDLGTDTQYF
TRBJ2-7,15,TRBD1,once,TRBV13,TGTGCCAGCAGCTCGGGACAGGGGGACTGGTACGAGCAGTACTTC,CASSSGQGDWYEQYF
TRBJ2-3,16,.,.,TRBV7-3,TGTGCCAGCAGCTTTACTAGCTCCCGTGGAACAGATACGCAGTATTTT,CASSFTSSRGTDTQYF
TRBJ2-3,13,.,.,TRBV7-3,TGTGCCAGCGGGGCTGATAGCACAGATACGCAGTATTTT,CASGADSTDTQYF
TRBJ1-5,16,TRBD1,.,TRBV7-9,TGTGCCAGCAGCTTATATTACCGGGACAGGGACGAACCCCAGCATTTT,CASSLYYRDRDEPQHF
TRBJ2-3,17,.,once,TRBV4-3,TGCGCCAGCAGCCAAGATGGCTGGGCTAGCGAGACAGATACGCAGTATTTT,CASSQDGWASETDTQYF
TRBJ2-2,15,.,.,TRBV30,TGTGCCTGGACCAGAGGACTAAGGAACACCGGGGAGCTGTTTTTT,CAWTRGLRNTGELFF
TRBJ2-1,15,TRBD2,.,TRBV14,TGTGCCAGCAGCCAAACGGGACTAGGCGTAGATGAGCAGTTCTTC,CASSQTGLGVDEQFF
TRBJ2-7,17,TRBD1,.,TRBV5-3,TGTGCCAGAAGCTTGGAGGGTAGTCGGACAGGGTCTTCCGAGCAGTACTTC,CARSLEGSRTGSSEQYF
TRBJ2-1,14,TRBD2,.,TRBV6-6,TGTGCCAGCACCTGGACTAGCGGGGGCAATGAGCAGTTCTTC,CASTWTSGGNEQFF
TRBJ1-1,13,.,.,TRBV28,TGCCCCTGTAGACACCTCATGAACACTGAAGCTTTCTTT,CPCRHLMNTEAFF
TRBJ2-7,15,.,.,TRBV7-9,TGTGCCAGCAGCCGTGAACTGGGACTGAACTACGAGCAGTACTTC,CASSRELGLNYEQYF
TRBJ2-3,13,TRBD2,.,TRBV19,TGTGCCAGCGGGACTAGCGGGACAGATACGCAGTATTTT,CASGTSGTDTQYF
TRBJ2-7,14,TRBD2,.,TRBV5-1,TGCGCCAGCAGCGGGAGCGGGAGGCCCCACGAGCAGTACTTC,CASSGSGRPHEQYF
TRBJ2-2,16,TRBD1,.,TRBV6-4,TGTGCCAGCAGAGAGACAGGGGCTATTACCTCCGGGGAGCTGTTTTTT,CASRETGAITSGELFF
TRBJ1-1,11,.,.,TRBV7-9,TGTGCCAGCTATATGAACACTGAAGCTTTCTTT,CASYMNTEAFF
TRBJ1-4,13,.,few,TRBV6-5,TGTGCCAGCAGACGACAGATGGGTGAAAAACTGTTTTTT,CASRRQMGEKLFF
TRBJ2-3,12,.,.,TRBV30,TGTGCCTGGAGTGTACGAGGAGATACGCAGTATTTT,CAWSVRGDTQYF
TRBJ1-5,16,.,once,TRBV5-8,TGTGCCAGCAGCCCGCTCCCGACGCAAATAGCACAGCCCCAGCATTTT,CASSPLPTQIAQPQHF
TRBJ1-4,15,TRBD1,.,TRBV6-6,TGTGCCAGCAGCGACCAGGGGGCCTTAGGTGAAAAACTGTTTTTT,CASSDQGALGEKLFF
TRBJ2-3,15,TRBD2,.,TRBV5-6,TGTGCCAGCAGCCCGGGACTAGCGATAGCAGATACGCAGTATTTT,CASSPGLAIADTQYF
TRBJ1-1,15,.,.,TRBV28,TGTGCCAGCAGTTTAGTTTTCGGGGGGACCACTGAAGCTTTCTTT,CASSLVFGGTTEAFF
TRBJ2-7,14,.,.,TRBV6-6,TGTGCCAGCAGAACGGGTGGAGGGCAGGAGGAGCAGTACTTC,CASRTGGGQEEQYF
TRBJ1-2,13,.,.,TRBV28,TGTGCCAGCAGTTCGCTTGGGCCGGGGGGCTACACCTTC,CASSSLGPGGYTF
TRBJ1-2,14,TRBD1,.,TRBV28,TGTGCCAGCAGCCCTGGGGACAGAAACTATGGCTACACCTTC,CASSPGDRNYGYTF
TRBJ1-4,13,.,.,TRBV19,TGTGCCAGTAGTACAATTACGACGGGAAAACTGTTTTTT,CASSTITTGKLFF
TRBJ2-7,18,TRBD1,.,TRBV10-3,TGTGCCATCAGGGGGCTAACCTCCGGGACAGGGGGATCCTACGAGCAGTACTTC,CAIRGLTSGTGGSYEQYF
TRBJ2-3,15,TRBD1,.,TRBV2,TGTGCCAGCACCCAGACAGGGACCTTCACAGATACGCAGTATTTT,CASTQTGTFTDTQYF
TRBJ1-5,14,.,.,TRBV6-6,TGTGCCAGCACCGACAGTAATAGCAATCAGCCCCAGCATTTT,CASTDSNSNQPQHF
TRBJ2-1,15,TRBD2,.,TRBV5-1,TGCGCCAGCAGCCTTAGCGGGAGCTCCTACAATGAGCAGTTCTTC,CASSLSGSSYNEQFF
TRBJ2-5,15,TRBD2,.,TRBV10-2,TGCGCCAGCAGGGATAGCGGGGGACTCCAAGAGACCCAGTACTTC,CASRDSGGLQETQYF
TRBJ2-2,14,.,.,TRBV5-4,TGTGCCAGCAGCTTAGGGGAAGGAACCGGGGAGCTGTTTTTT,CASSLGEGTGELFF
TRBJ2-2,15,TRBD2,.,TRBV19,TGTGCCAGTAGTATCCGCAGGGAGGGCACCGGGGAGCTGTTTTTT,CASSIRREGTGELFF
TRBJ1-3,15,.,.,TRBV19,TGTGCCAGTAGTATAGGAGGGTTTCCTGGAAACACCATATATTTT,CASSIGGFPGNTIYF
TRBJ1-5,14,.,once,TRBV10-3,TGTGCCATCAGTGAGCTGGGCTCCAATCAGCCCCAGCATTTT,CAISELGSNQPQHF
TRBJ1-1,19,TRBD1,.,TRBV4-1,TGCGCCAGCAGCCAAGCTGGGGGACAGGGGGCTCCTCTGAACACTGAAGCTTTCTTT,CASSQAGGQGAPLNTEAFF
TRBJ2-1,18,TRBD2,few,TRBV7-3,TGTGCCAGCAGCTTCGGGACTAGCGGGAGCTGGGGGGGTAATGAGCAGTTCTTC,CASSFGTSGSWGGNEQFF
TRBJ2-3,15,.,.,TRBV11-2,TGTGCCAGCAGCACCAGGGGCCTCCACACAGATACGCAGTATTTT,CASSTRGLHTDTQYF
TRBJ1-4,17,.,.,TRBV30,TGTGCCTGGAGTGCGCGGGGCGGCAGGAGAGGAGGAGAAAAACTGTTTTTT,CAWSARGGRRGGEKLFF
TRBJ1-1,12,.,.,TRBV21-1,TGTGCCAGCAGCAAACAGATAACTGAAGCTTTCTTT,CASSKQITEAFF
TRBJ2-7,14,TRBD2,.,TRBV2,TGTGCCAGCAGTCCCCTAGCGGTAACCTACGAGCAGTACTTC,CASSPLAVTYEQYF
TRBJ1-2,13,.,.,TRBV6-5,TGTGCCAGCAGACAGGGAACTAACTATGGCTACACCTTC,CASRQGTNYGYTF
TRBJ2-3,15,TRBD1,.,TRBV6-1,TGTGCCAGCAGTGATAGGACAGGGGGAATTGGTACGCAGTATTTT,CASSDRTGGIGTQYF
TRBJ2-7,13,.,.,TRBV14,TGTGCCAGCAGCCCCCAAAGTAGCTACGAGCAGTACTTC,CASSPQSSYEQYF
TRBJ2-3,15,TRBD1,once,TRBV7-2,TGTGCCAGCAGCCAGTCCGGGACAGGGGAAGATACGCAGTATTTT,CASSQSGTGEDTQYF
TRBJ2-7,15,.,.,TRBV6-1,TGTGCCAGCAGTGAACCGGTAGCGGACCTCTACGAGCAGTACTTC,CASSEPVADLYEQYF
TRBJ2-3,17,TRBD2,.,TRBV3-1/TRBV3-2,TGTGCCAGCAGCCTCTTACCAGCGGGATCAAGCACAGATACGCAGTATTTT,CASSLLPAGSSTDTQYF
TRBJ1-2,12,.,.,TRBV6-5,TGTGCCAGCAGTAACCCTGCAGGTGGCTACACCTTC,CASSNPAGGYTF
TRBJ2-7,14,.,.,TRBV27,TGTGCCAGCACCTTTTCAGCCCTCGCAGGGGAGCAGTACTTC,CASTFSALAGEQYF
TRBJ1-1,13,.,.,TRBV11-2,TGTGCCAGCACCCCAGGGTTATCCACTGAAGCTTTCTTT,CASTPGLSTEAFF
TRBJ2-3,16,TRBD1,.,TRBV18,TGTGCCAGCTCACCACGGACAGGGGGCGCAGCAGATACGCAGTATTTT,CASSPRTGGAADTQYF
TRBJ2-1,15,TRBD2,.,TRBV14,TGTGCCAGCAGCCCGGGACTAGCGGGATACAATGAGCAGTTCTTC,CASSPGLAGYNEQFF
TRBJ2-5,16,TRBD2,.,TRBV5-1,TGCGCCAGCAGCCTCATTCGGGGGAGGGACCAAGAGACCCAGTACTTC,CASSLIRGRDQETQYF
TRBJ2-2,15,TRBD2,.,TRBV5-3,TGTGCCAGAAGCTTGAGAGCGGGAGGGTACGGGGAGCTGTTTTTT,CARSLRAGGYGELFF